The clone carrying this TCR beta chain was seen repeatedly, ten times or more. No antigen is known for it. Trimming took 0 bases from V and 4 from J, leaving 31 bases between them. CDR1 SGHRS and CDR2 YFSETQ come from the germline V gene. The CDR3 runs 21 residues. The data belong to a study of T cells in Graves' hyperthyroidism and ophthalmopathy. Amplified TCR beta CDR3 regions came from RNA transcripts. During a first-round RT-PCR of the TCR CDR3, the HTBI primer set was used. MiXCR was run by TCRdb on the multiplex PCR reads, yielding one entry per CDR3 protein. There are 500,000 to 650,000 distinct CDR3 sequences in the sample; around 13% occur only once, and approximately 12% lies in the top ten. Study conclusions and caveats: Classification by a 13 V-J model distinguished ophthalmopathy from stable hyperthyroidism.

Sample: blood. The receptor was isolated from a woman in her fifties or sixties with Graves' ophthalmopathy. V and J are TRBV5-1 and TRBJ1-2, with D maybe TRBD1 (6 bases). This chain's CDR3 is CASSLADGTQLQGTLGYGYTF. CDR3 sequence (DNA): TGCGCCAGCAGCTTGGCCGATGGGACACAATTACAAGGTACCTTGGGCTATGGCTACACCTTC.